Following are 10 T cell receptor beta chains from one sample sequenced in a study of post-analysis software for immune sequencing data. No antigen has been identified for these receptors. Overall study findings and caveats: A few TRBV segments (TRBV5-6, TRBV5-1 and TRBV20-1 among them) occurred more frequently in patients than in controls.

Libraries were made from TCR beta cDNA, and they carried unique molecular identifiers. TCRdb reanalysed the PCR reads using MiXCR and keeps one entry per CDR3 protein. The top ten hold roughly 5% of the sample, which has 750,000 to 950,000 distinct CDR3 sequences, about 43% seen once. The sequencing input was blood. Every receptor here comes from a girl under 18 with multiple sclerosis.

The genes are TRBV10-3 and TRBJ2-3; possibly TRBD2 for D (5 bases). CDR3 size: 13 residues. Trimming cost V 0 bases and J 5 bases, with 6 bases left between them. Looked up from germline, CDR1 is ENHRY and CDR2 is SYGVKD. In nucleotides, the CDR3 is TGTGCCATCAGTGAGTCCGGGATAGATACGCAGTATTTT. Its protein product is CAISESGIDTQYF.

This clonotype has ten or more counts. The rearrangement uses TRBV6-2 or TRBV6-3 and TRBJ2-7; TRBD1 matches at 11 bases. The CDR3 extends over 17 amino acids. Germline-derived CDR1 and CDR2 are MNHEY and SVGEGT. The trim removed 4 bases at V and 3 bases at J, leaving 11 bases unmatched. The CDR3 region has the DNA TGTGCCAGCAGTTTCCTACCGGGACAGGGGGTAGGCTACGAGCAGTACTTC. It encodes CASSFLPGQGVGYEQYF.

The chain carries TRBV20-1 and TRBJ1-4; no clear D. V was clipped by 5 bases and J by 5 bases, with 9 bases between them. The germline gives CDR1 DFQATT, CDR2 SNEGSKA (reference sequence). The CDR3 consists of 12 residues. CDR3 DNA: TGCAGTGCTCGAACCCGCAATGAAAAACTGTTTTTT. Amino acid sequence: CSARTRNEKLFF.

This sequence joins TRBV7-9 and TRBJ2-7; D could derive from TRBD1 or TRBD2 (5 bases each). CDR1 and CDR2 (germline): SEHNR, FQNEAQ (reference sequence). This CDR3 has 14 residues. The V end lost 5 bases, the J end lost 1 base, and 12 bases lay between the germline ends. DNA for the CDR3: TGTGCCAGCAGCCCGGGACCCGGGTCCTACGAGCAGTACTTC. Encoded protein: CASSPGPGSYEQYF. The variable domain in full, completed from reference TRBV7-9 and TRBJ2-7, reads DTGVSQNPRHKITKRGQNVTFRCDPISEHNRLYWYRQTLGQGPEFLTYFQNEAQLEKSRLLSDRFSAERPKGSFSTLEIQRTEQGDSAMYLCASSPGPGSYEQYFGPGTRLTVT.

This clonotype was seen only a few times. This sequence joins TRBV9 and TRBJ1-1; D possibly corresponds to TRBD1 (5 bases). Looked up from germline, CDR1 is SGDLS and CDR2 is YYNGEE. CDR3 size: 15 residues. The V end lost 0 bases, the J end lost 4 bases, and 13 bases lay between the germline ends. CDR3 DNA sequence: TGTGCCAGCAGCGTAGGGAAGGGTGGGGGCACTGAAGCTTTCTTT. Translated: CASSVGKGGGTEAFF. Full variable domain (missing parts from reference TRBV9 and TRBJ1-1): DSGVTQTPKHLITATGQRVTLRCSPRSGDLSVYWYQQSLDQGLQFLIQYYNGEERAKGNILERFSAQQFPDLHSELNLSSLELGDSALYFCASSVGKGGGTEAFFGQGTRLTVV.

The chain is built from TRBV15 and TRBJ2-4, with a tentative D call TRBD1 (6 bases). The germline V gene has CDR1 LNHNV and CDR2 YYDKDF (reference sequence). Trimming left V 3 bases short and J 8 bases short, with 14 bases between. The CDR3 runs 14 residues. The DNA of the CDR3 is TGTGCCACCAGCAGGTCGACAGGCTTAGACATTCAGTACTTC. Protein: CATSRSTGLDIQYF.

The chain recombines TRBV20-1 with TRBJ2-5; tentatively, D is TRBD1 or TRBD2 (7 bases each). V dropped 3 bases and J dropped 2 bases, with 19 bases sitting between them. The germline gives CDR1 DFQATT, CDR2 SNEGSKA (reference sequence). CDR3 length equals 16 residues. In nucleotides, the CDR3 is TGCAGTGCTAGTTCCGGGGAGGGGGCACGTCAAGAGACCCAGTACTTC. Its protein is CSASSGEGARQETQYF.

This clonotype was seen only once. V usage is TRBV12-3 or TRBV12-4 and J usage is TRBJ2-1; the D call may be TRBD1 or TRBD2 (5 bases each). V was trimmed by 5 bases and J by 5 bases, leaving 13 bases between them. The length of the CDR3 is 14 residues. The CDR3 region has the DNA TGTGCCAGCAGTCTATGGGACCGCCACAATGAGCAGTTCTTC. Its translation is CASSLWDRHNEQFF.

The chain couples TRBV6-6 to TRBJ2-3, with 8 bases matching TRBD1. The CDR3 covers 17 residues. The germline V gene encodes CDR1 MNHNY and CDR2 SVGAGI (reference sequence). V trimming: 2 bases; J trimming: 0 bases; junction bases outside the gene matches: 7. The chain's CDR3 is CASSYPSGGGSTDTQYF. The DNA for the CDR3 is TGTGCCAGCAGTTACCCCTCAGGGGGCGGAAGCACAGATACGCAGTATTTT.

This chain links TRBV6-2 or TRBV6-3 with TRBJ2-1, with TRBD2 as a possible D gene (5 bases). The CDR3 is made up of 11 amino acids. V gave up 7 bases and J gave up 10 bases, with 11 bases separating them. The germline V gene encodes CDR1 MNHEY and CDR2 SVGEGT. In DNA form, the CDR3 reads TGTGCCAGCAACAACGGCGGGGAGCAGTTCTTC. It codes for CASNNGGEQFF.